This TCR beta chain was retrieved from a study of T cells after yellow fever vaccination. This CDR3 is built from 13 residues. V was cut by 1 base and J by 11 bases, with 14 bases left in between. Only a few counts were recorded for this clonotype. TCRdb itself ran the 5' RACE reads through MiXCR, one entry per CDR3 protein. This sample has 300,000 or so distinct CDR3 sequences; roughly 4.3% occur once, and the top ten carry more than 20%. The sequencing here drew on PBMCs, taken 5 days after the yellow fever booster vaccination. V gene TRBV12-3 or TRBV12-4 combines with J gene TRBJ1-1, with D possibly being TRBD1 (5 bases). The receptor was derived from a man aged 18 to 35 who received the YFV17D yellow fever vaccine. CDR3 loop: CASSLGQGLRAFF. In DNA form, the CDR3 reads TGTGCCAGCAGTTTAGGTCAGGGCCTGCGGGCTTTCTTT.